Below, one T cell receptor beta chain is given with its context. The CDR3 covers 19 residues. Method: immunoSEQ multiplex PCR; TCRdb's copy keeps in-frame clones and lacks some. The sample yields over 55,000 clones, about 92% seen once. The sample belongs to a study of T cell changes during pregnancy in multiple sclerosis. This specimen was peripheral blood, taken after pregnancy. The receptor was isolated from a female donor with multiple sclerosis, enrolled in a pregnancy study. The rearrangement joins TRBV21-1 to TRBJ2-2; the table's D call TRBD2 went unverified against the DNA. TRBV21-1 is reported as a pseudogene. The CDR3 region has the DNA TGTGCCAGCAGTCCTGCCCCCCTCGGCGGGAGGGAAAACACCGGGGAGCTGTTTTTT. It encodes CASSPAPLGGRENTGELFF.